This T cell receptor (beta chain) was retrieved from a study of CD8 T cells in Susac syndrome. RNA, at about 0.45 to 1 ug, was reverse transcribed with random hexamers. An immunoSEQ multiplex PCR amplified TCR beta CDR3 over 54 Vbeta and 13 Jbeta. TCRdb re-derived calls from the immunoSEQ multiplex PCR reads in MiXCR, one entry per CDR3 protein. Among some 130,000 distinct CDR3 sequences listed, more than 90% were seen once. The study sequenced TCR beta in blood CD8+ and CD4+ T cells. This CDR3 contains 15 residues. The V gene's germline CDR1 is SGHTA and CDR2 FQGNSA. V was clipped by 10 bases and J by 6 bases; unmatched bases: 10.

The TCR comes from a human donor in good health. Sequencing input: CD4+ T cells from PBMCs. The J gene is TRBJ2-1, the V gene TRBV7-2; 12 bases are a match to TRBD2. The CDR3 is CATTRLAGVANEQFF. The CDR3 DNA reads TGTGCCACAACACGACTAGCGGGAGTAGCCAATGAGCAGTTCTTC.